These 22 T cell receptor beta chains were sequenced from one sample in a study of lymphopenia after photon versus proton radiotherapy. Some clones are missing from TCRdb's copy, which holds only in-frame ones; the method was immunoSEQ multiplex PCR. The sample includes about 70,000 clones, 85% to 95% seen only once; the top ten take 2.2%. Source: peripheral blood, taken from a patient treated with photon-based radiotherapy. The origin of the receptors is a woman aged 35 to 49 with cholangiocarcinoma.

V is TRBV19 and J is TRBJ1-5; the D gene is possibly TRBD1 (5 bases). Trimming left V 9 bases short and J 3 bases short, with 15 bases between. The CDR3 spans 14 residues. Germline CDR1 LNHDA, CDR2 SQIVND (reference sequence). In nucleotides, the CDR3 is TGTGCCAGCAACCGGGACGGCTACAATCAGCCCCAGCATTTT. It specifies CASNRDGYNQPQHF.

This chain joins TRBV7-2 and TRBJ2-3, with D possibly being TRBD2 (6 bases). V gave up 5 bases and J gave up 3 bases, with 18 bases separating them. Germline V gene data show CDR1 as SGHTA and CDR2 as FQGNSA. CDR3 length equals 16 residues. DNA of the CDR3: TGTGCCAGCAGCATCTCAGGGCCCCGGGGGACAGATACGCAGTATTTT. Translated: CASSISGPRGTDTQYF.

The rearrangement joins TRBV6-6 to TRBJ2-7; 12 positions match TRBD2. The CDR3 contains 16 residues. Trimming removed 6 bases from V and 1 base from J; junction bases left unmatched: 7. The germline V gene has CDR1 MNHNY and CDR2 SVGAGI (reference sequence). The CDR3 DNA reads TGTGCCAGCAGCCAAAGGGGACTAGCGGGTTCCTACGAGCAGTACTTC. Residues: CASSQRGLAGSYEQYF.

CDR3 amino acids: CASSSILLAGEEETQYF. CDR3 bases: TGTGCCAGCAGCTCCATTCTACTAGCGGGAGAAGAAGAGACCCAGTACTTC. The chain recombines TRBV11-1 with TRBJ2-5, with 11 bases fitting TRBD2. The CDR3 has 17 residues. J lost 3 bases, V lost 4 bases, and 10 bases had no gene match. Germline CDR1 reads SGHAT; CDR2 reads FQDESV (reference sequence).

There are a few counts of this clone. V is TRBV5-4 and J is TRBJ1-6; tentatively, D is TRBD1 (5 bases). V shed 0 bases and J shed 9 bases, with 13 bases lying between them. CDR3 size: 15 residues. Germline values: CDR1 SGHNT, CDR2 YYREEE (reference sequence). The CDR3 bases are TGTGCCAGCAGCTTGGAGGGGAGGTTAAGTTCACCCCTCCACTTT. Its translation: CASSLEGRLSSPLHF.

This clone has just one count. The chain uses TRBV9 and TRBJ2-7; D may be TRBD1 (5 bases). Germline V CDR1 and CDR2: SGDLS, YYNGEE. The CDR3 is made up of 16 amino acids. The ends were cut back, 3 bases at V and 6 bases at J, with 22 bases in the middle. The CDR3 nucleotides are TGTGCCAGCAGCGGACGATTGGGTGGGGCCAGCGCCGAGCAGTACTTC. It yields the protein CASSGRLGGASAEQYF.

This chain joins TRBV25-1 and TRBJ1-1; possible D gene TRBD1, 5 bases. Deletions cut 6 bases from V and 4 bases from J, with 21 bases between. The CDR3 extends over 16 amino acids. Per the germline V gene, CDR1 is MGHDK and CDR2 is SYGVNS. The CDR3 bases are TGTGCCAGCAGGGAGGTTGGTGGGGGTCGGGGCACTGAAGCTTTCTTT. Translating it yields CASREVGGGRGTEAFF.

This clone was seen just once. The CDR3 protein is CASAFSGDTQYF. CDR3 nucleotides: TGTGCTAGTGCCTTCAGCGGAGATACGCAGTATTTT. J is TRBJ2-3 and V is TRBV12-5; possible D gene TRBD2, 5 bases. Trimming left V 7 bases short and J 5 bases short, with 10 bases between. The CDR3 sequence is 12 residues long. Germline V gene lookup returns CDR1 LGHNT and CDR2 FRNRAP. Filled out from reference TRBV12-5 and TRBJ2-3, the complete variable domain reads DARVTQTPRHKVTEMGQEVTMRCQPILGHNTVFWYRQTMMQGLELLAYFRNRAPLDDSGMPKDRFSAEMPDATLATLKIQPSEPRDSAVYFCASAFSGDTQYFGPGTRLTVL.

This clone was seen only once. The J gene is TRBJ2-1, the V gene TRBV9, with TRBD1 identical over 7 bases. The germline CDR1 and CDR2 sequences are SGDLS and YYNGEE. V was clipped by 4 bases and J by 0 bases; unmatched bases: 7. The CDR3 is 16 amino acids. The CDR3 here is CASSPRAGGSYNEQFF. The CDR3 coding sequence is TGTGCCAGCAGCCCCCGGGCAGGGGGCTCCTACAATGAGCAGTTCTTC.

The genes are TRBV11-2 and TRBJ1-3; D not certain. V lost 5 bases and J lost 2, with 13 bases in between. There are 15 residues in the CDR3. Looked up from germline, CDR1 is SGHAT and CDR2 is FQNNGV. The CDR3: CASSPGPNPGNTIYF. The CDR3 nucleotides read TGTGCCAGCAGCCCAGGCCCCAACCCTGGAAACACCATATATTTT.

This rearrangement joins TRBV6-1 to TRBJ1-6; a weak D match, TRBD1 (6 bases). Germline lookup yields CDR1 MNHNS and CDR2 SASEGT. CDR3 size: 15 residues. The V end lost 7 bases, the J end lost 10 bases, and 20 bases lay between the germline ends. The CDR3 nucleotides read TGTGCCAGCATGAAATCAAGAAGGGGGGACTCACCCCTCCACTTT. Translated, it gives CASMKSRRGDSPLHF.

V usage is TRBV12-5 and J usage is TRBJ1-1, with D possibly TRBD1 on 5 matching bases. CDR1 LGHNT and CDR2 FRNRAP come from the germline V gene. The CDR3 consists of 13 residues. V gave up 5 bases and J gave up 6 bases, with 13 bases separating them. CDR3 bases: TGTGCTAGTGGTCCCCAGGGTGAAGCTGAAGCTTTCTTT. It is translated as CASGPQGEAEAFF.

V usage is TRBV7-3 and J usage is TRBJ1-1, with D unclear. CDR1 and CDR2 from the germline V gene are SGHTA and FQGTGA. The CDR3 contains 13 residues. The ends were cut back, 5 bases at V and 7 bases at J, with 14 bases in the middle. The CDR3 reads CASSPRVGGEAFF. The DNA for the CDR3 is TGTGCCAGCAGCCCTAGGGTTGGCGGTGAAGCTTTCTTT.

The chain is built from TRBV6-5 and TRBJ1-1; D remains unclear. Trimming pared 8 bases from V and 0 bases from J, leaving 4 bases between. This CDR3 spans 11 amino acids. The germline V gene encodes CDR1 MNHEY and CDR2 SVGAGI. The CDR3 nucleotides are TGTGCCAGCCAGATGAACACTGAAGCTTTCTTT. It encodes CASQMNTEAFF.

The genes are TRBV7-8 and TRBJ2-2; unclear D gene. The V end lost 5 bases, the J end lost 8 bases, and 15 bases lay between the germline ends. This CDR3 spans 14 amino acids. The germline gives CDR1 SGHVS, CDR2 FQNEAQ. The CDR3 sequence is CASSPEKGSGELFF. In DNA, the CDR3 is TGTGCCAGCAGCCCCGAAAAGGGAAGTGGGGAGCTGTTTTTT.

DNA for the CDR3: TGTGCCAGCAGTTTGACAGATCGAGGCTACACCTTC. This gives the protein CASSLTDRGYTF. V and J are TRBV28 and TRBJ1-2, with D possibly being TRBD1 (5 bases). This CDR3 comprises 12 residues. V lost 3 bases, J lost 8 bases, and 10 bases lay in between. Germline V gene lookup returns CDR1 MDHEN and CDR2 SYDVKM.

The chain joins TRBV30 to TRBJ1-2, with 8 bases lining up with TRBD1. The CDR3 has 13 amino acids. CDR1 and CDR2 from the germline V gene are GTSNPN and SVGIG (reference sequence). V shed 2 bases and J 8 bases; nucleotides not matched to a gene: 7. The CDR3 nucleotides are TGTGCCTGGAGTCAGGGGGCAATGGACGGCTACACCTTC. Translation gives CAWSQGAMDGYTF.

This chain uses TRBV9 with TRBJ2-5; 7 bases agree with TRBD1. The V gene end was trimmed by 2 bases and the J gene end by 5 bases; junction bases not matched to a gene: 9. This CDR3 region has 15 residues. Germline assignment: CDR1 SGDLS and CDR2 YYNGEE. In nucleotides, the CDR3 is TGTGCCAGCAGCGTGGGACAGAATACTGGGGAGACCCAGTACTTC. Its translation: CASSVGQNTGETQYF.

Regarding this clone: An end of the junction does not agree with germline; a read error may underlie this. CDR3: CASSIPTGVKTEAFF. The CDR3 DNA follows: TGTGCCAGTAGTATCCCCACAGGGGTGAAGACTGAAGCTTTCTTT. The J gene is TRBJ1-1, the V gene TRBV19; 7 bases map to TRBD1. This CDR3 has 15 residues. Germline V gene sequence: CDR1 LNHDA, CDR2 SQIVND (reference sequence).

The rearrangement links TRBV6-5 to TRBJ2-5, with D possibly being TRBD1 or TRBD2 (5 bases each). Per the germline V gene, CDR1 is MNHEY and CDR2 is SVGAGI. CDR3 size: 15 residues. Between the trimmed V and J ends, which lost 3 bases and 5 bases, there was a span of 16 bases. The DNA for the CDR3 is TGTGCCAGCAGTTATTACTCGGCAGGGAGCGAGACCCAGTACTTC. Translation: CASSYYSAGSETQYF.

This clone was picked up a small number of times. This sequence joins TRBV2 and TRBJ1-1, with D possibly matching TRBD1 (6 bases). V was shortened by 6 bases and J by 4 bases, with 15 bases between the two germline ends. CDR1 is SNHLY and CDR2 is FYNNEI in the germline V gene. CDR3 length: 14 residues. The CDR3 loop reads CASRRFQGFTEAFF. CDR3 nucleotides: TGTGCCAGCAGACGCTTCCAGGGGTTCACTGAAGCTTTCTTT.

The J gene is TRBJ1-1, the V gene TRBV19, with 12 bases lining up with TRBD1. Germline V gene sequence: CDR1 LNHDA, CDR2 SQIVND (reference sequence). The trim removed 4 bases at V and 6 bases at J, leaving 9 bases unmatched. This CDR3 spans 16 amino acids. The CDR3 DNA follows: TGTGCCAGTAGTAATCCCCGGGGACAGGGGGCAGCTGAAGCTTTCTTT. Translated: CASSNPRGQGAAEAFF.